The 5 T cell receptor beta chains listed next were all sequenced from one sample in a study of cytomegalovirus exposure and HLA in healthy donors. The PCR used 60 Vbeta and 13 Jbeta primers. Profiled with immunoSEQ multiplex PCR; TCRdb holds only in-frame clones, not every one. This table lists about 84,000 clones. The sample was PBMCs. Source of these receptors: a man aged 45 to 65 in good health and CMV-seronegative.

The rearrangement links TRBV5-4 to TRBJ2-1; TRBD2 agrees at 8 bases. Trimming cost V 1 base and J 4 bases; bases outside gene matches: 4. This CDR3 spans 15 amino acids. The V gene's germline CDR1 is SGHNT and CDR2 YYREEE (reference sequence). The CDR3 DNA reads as TGTGCCAGCAGCTTGTGGACTAGCCCTTACAATGAGCAGTTCTTC. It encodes CASSLWTSPYNEQFF. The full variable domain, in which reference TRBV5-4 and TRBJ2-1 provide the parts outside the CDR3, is ETGVTQSPTHLIKTRGQQVTLRCSSQSGHNTVSWYQQALGQGPQFIFQYYREEENGRGNFPPRFSGLQFPNYSSELNVNALELDDSALYLCASSLWTSPYNEQFFGPGTRLTVL.

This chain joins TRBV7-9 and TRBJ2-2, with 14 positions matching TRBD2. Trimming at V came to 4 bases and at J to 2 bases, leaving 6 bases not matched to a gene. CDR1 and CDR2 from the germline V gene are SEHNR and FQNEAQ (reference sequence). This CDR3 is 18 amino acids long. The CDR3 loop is CASSSSGTSGGNTGELFF. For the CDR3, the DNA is TGTGCCAGCAGCTCCTCCGGGACTAGCGGGGGAAACACCGGGGAGCTGTTTTTT.

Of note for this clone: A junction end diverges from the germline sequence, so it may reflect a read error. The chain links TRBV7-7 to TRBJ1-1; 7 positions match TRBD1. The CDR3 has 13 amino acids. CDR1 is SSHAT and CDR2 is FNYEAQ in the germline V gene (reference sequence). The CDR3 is CASSLLQGTEAFF. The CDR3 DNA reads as TGTGCTAGCAGCTTATTACAGGGGACCGAAGCTTTCTTT.

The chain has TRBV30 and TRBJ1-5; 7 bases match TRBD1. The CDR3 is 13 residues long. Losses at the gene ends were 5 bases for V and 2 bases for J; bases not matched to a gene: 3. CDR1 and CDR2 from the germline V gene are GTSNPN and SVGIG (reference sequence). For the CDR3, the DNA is TGTGCCTGGCGTCAGGGGGGCAATCAGCCCCAGCATTTT. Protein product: CAWRQGGNQPQHF.

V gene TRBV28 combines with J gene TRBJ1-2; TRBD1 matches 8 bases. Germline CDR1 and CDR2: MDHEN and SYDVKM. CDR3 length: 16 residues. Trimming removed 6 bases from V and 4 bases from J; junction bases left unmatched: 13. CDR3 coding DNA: TGTGCCAGCAGCCTTACCGGGACAGGCTCCCTCTATGGCTACACCTTC. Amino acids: CASSLTGTGSLYGYTF.